A selection of T cell receptor beta chains follows, all from one sample in a study of cytomegalovirus exposure and HLA in healthy donors. Sequencing was performed with immunoSEQ multiplex PCR; in TCRdb, only in-frame clones are kept and a portion is missing. This sample contains about 77,000 clones. The source material was PBMCs. The receptors come from a man aged 50-60 years in good health and CMV-seropositive. Each CDR3 is given without its conserved first and last residue. Each record gives: V gene, CDR3 protein.

TRBV4-1 ASSQDTGAGANVLT
TRBV6-5 ASSYRQGVDGYT
TRBV14 ASSQETDGDYGYT
TRBV5-4 ASRFTGNYGYT
TRBV9 ASSVKERNEQF
TRBV7-9 ASSLVSSGRLWTGELF
TRBV29-1 SVKGSNQPQH
TRBV27 ASSSGDRGEYGYT
TRBV18 ASSPPPGGGNQPQH
TRBV5-4 ASRTISGNTIY
TRBV10-2 ASSRTGNTEAF
TRBV5-1 ASSSSMGLEPGELF
TRBV25-1 ASSFPGQSSGNTIY
TRBV7-9 ASSLHTEAF
TRBV19 ASKSGERSPLH
TRBV4-1 ASSSYTGELF
TRBV19 ASSDPDGNSGANVLT
TRBV5-1 ASSFTGTVNTGELF
TRBV6-6 ASSYLTGRGTQY
TRBV18 ASSPVSQGEKLF
TRBV27 ASSFRSSPLH
TRBV28 ASSRTGTETQY
TRBV19 ASSIDRGAVRIYGYT
TRBV4-2 ASSQALRTETPEAF
TRBV5-1 ASSFLGDQPQH
TRBV28 ASSPPPGKLLGEQY
TRBV7-9 ASSPQRAGEKLF
TRBV9 ASSFTGNEKLF
TRBV7-3 ASSLTGGADTQY
TRBV4-2 ASSSGGGDYT